The 7 T cell receptor beta chains given below trace back to one sample, sequenced in a study of blood T cell repertoires in COVID-19. Profiled with immunoSEQ multiplex PCR; TCRdb holds only in-frame clones, not every one. Of some 260,000 clones listed, 65% to 85% were seen once; the top ten hold over 3%. Sequences were obtained from peripheral blood. Source of these receptors: a middle-aged woman with active or convalescent COVID-19.

The chain is built from TRBV6-5 and TRBJ1-1, with TRBD1 as a possible D gene (5 bases). The V and J ends lost 2 bases and 3 bases respectively, with 13 bases between them. The CDR3 spans 15 residues. The germline V gene has CDR1 MNHEY and CDR2 SVGAGI. CDR3 sequence reads: CASSYQGAGDTEAFF. The CDR3 DNA reads as TGTGCCAGCAGTTACCAGGGCGCGGGGGACACTGAAGCTTTCTTT.

V and J are TRBV4-1 and TRBJ1-2; 8 bases fit TRBD1. After removal of 4 bases from V and 7 bases from J, the junction contained 11 bases not matched to a gene. The length of the CDR3 is 15 residues. Germline-derived CDR1 and CDR2 are MGHRA and YSYEKL. CDR3 bases: TGCGCCAGCAGCCCATCCTCTACAGGGGGAAGTGGCTACACCTTC. Protein product: CASSPSSTGGSGYTF.

CDR3 loop: CASSRLAPSYNSPLHF. The DNA of the CDR3 is TGTGCCAGTAGTAGACTGGCACCTTCCTATAATTCACCCCTCCACTTT. The chain employs TRBV19 and TRBJ1-6; D gene unclear. The V and J ends lost 4 bases and 1 base respectively, with 11 bases between them. Germline-derived CDR1 and CDR2 are LNHDA and SQIVND (reference sequence). The CDR3 contains 16 residues. Combining the CDR3 with reference TRBV19 and TRBJ1-6 gives the whole variable domain DGGITQSPKYLFRKEGQNVTLSCEQNLNHDAMYWYRQDPGQGLRLIYYSQIVNDFQKGDIAEGYSVSREKKESFPLTVTSAQKNPTAFYLCASSRLAPSYNSPLHFGNGTRLTVT.

In this sample, this clone turned up many times. This chain uses TRBV30 with TRBJ1-1, with 10 bases fitting TRBD1. Germline trimming cut 2 bases from V and 6 bases from J; bases unmatched to any gene: 6. CDR3 length: 14 amino acids. Germline lookup yields CDR1 GTSNPN and CDR2 SVGIG (reference sequence). The CDR3 nucleotides are TGTGCCTGGAGTATGACAGGGGGCAGAGCTGAAGCTTTCTTT. Translated, it gives CAWSMTGGRAEAFF.

The chain carries TRBV2 and TRBJ2-2, with a tentative D call TRBD2 (6 bases). V lost 7 bases, J lost 5 bases, and 20 bases lay in between. The germline gives CDR1 SNHLY, CDR2 FYNNEI. CDR3 length: 16 residues. CDR3 residues: CASISGTRGATGELFF. The CDR3 DNA reads as TGTGCCAGCATCTCCGGGACTCGTGGAGCTACCGGGGAGCTGTTTTTT.

The rearrangement uses TRBV29-1 and TRBJ1-1; D possibly corresponds to TRBD1 (6 bases). Trimming stripped 3 bases from V and 5 bases from J, with 7 bases between. The CDR3 is 11 residues long. Germline V gene data show CDR1 as SQVTM and CDR2 as ANQGSEA. The CDR3 bases are TGCAGCGTTGAGGGGGCGACTGAAGCTTTCTTT. This codes for CSVEGATEAFF.

The chain carries TRBV10-3 and TRBJ1-2; tentative D call: TRBD1 (5 bases). Germline lookup yields CDR1 ENHRY and CDR2 SYGVKD. V lost 2 bases and J 0 bases, leaving 16 bases between the germline ends. The CDR3 covers 17 residues. Here the CDR3 reads CAISEPTPGIANYGYTF. Here the CDR3 DNA reads TGTGCCATCAGTGAGCCGACTCCAGGGATAGCTAACTATGGCTACACCTTC.